Below, 28 T cell receptor beta chains from the same sample are listed, as sequenced in a study of blood T cell repertoires in COVID-19. Sequenced by immunoSEQ multiplex PCR; TCRdb stores in-frame clones only, minus some. The table lists fewer than 200,000 clones, roughly nine tenths of them singletons. Sequencing was carried out using peripheral blood. The receptors shown here come from a man younger than 35 who had recovered from COVID-19.

This rearrangement joins TRBV30 to TRBJ2-1, with 9 bases fitting TRBD2. Losses at the gene ends were 3 bases for V and 5 bases for J; bases not matched to a gene: 17. The CDR3 has 18 amino acids. CDR1 is GTSNPN, CDR2 SVGIG, per germline (reference sequence). The CDR3 spells CAWSPGAGGLLKDNEQFF. The CDR3 coding sequence is TGTGCCTGGAGCCCCGGGGCGGGAGGGCTACTAAAGGACAATGAGCAGTTCTTC.

The chain combines TRBV5-1 with TRBJ2-1; D is undetermined. Germline V gene lookup returns CDR1 SGHRS and CDR2 YFSETQ. Trimming pared 2 bases from V and 5 bases from J, leaving 11 bases between. There are 14 residues in the CDR3. The CDR3 sequence: CASSFRARNNEQFF. CDR3 DNA: TGCGCCAGCAGCTTCCGCGCTCGTAACAATGAGCAGTTCTTC.

The J gene is TRBJ1-5, the V gene TRBV11-2; TRBD1 matches 7 bases. The CDR3 spans 15 residues. V lost 2 bases to trimming and J lost 4 bases; unmatched junction nucleotides: 5. Germline CDR1 SGHAT, CDR2 FQNNGV. The CDR3 spells CASSLNRGKNQPQHF. The CDR3 DNA follows: TGTGCCAGCAGCTTAAACAGGGGTAAGAATCAGCCCCAGCATTTT.

The gene calls are TRBV30 and TRBJ1-6; 10 positions agree with TRBD1. CDR3 length: 13 amino acids. V shed 0 bases, J shed 15 bases, and the junction held 5 bases outside the gene matches. Germline CDR1 and CDR2: GTSNPN and SVGIG (reference sequence). In DNA, the CDR3 is TGTGCCTGGAGTGTAAAGGACAGGGGGTACCTCCACTTT. Its protein product is CAWSVKDRGYLHF.

The rearrangement joins TRBV12-3 or TRBV12-4 to TRBJ2-1, with D perhaps TRBD2 (6 bases). Trimming removed 10 bases from V and 9 bases from J, with 16 bases in between. The length of the CDR3 is 12 residues. CDR3: CATRLEIAEQFF. CDR3 coding DNA: TGTGCCACGAGACTAGAAATCGCTGAGCAGTTCTTC.

V is TRBV19 and J is TRBJ2-7; 14 bases align to TRBD2. The CDR3 contains 16 residues. V trimming: 2 bases; J trimming: 6 bases; junction bases outside the gene matches: 6. Germline loops: CDR1 LNHDA, CDR2 SQIVND (reference sequence). CDR3 in DNA: TGTGCCAGTAGTATACAGGGACTAGCGGGAGCGGTCGAGCAGTACTTC. Translated: CASSIQGLAGAVEQYF. Filled out from reference TRBV19 and TRBJ2-7, the complete variable domain reads DGGITQSPKYLFRKEGQNVTLSCEQNLNHDAMYWYRQDPGQGLRLIYYSQIVNDFQKGDIAEGYSVSREKKESFPLTVTSAQKNPTAFYLCASSIQGLAGAVEQYFGPGTRLTVT.

As DNA, the CDR3 is TGTGCCAGCTCACCATCGGGACAGGGGTCCTACGAGCAGTACTTC. It specifies CASSPSGQGSYEQYF. The chain uses TRBV18 and TRBJ2-7, with TRBD1 matching over 10 bases. Germline lookup yields CDR1 KGHSH and CDR2 LQKENI. The length of the CDR3 is 15 residues. With 2 bases clipped from V and 1 base from J, the junction kept 2 bases outside the gene matches.

V gene TRBV4-3 combines with J gene TRBJ2-2, with 10 bases fitting TRBD1. J gave up 7 bases and V 0 bases, and 5 bases lay outside the gene matches. The CDR3 is 16 amino acids. CDR1 and CDR2 (germline): LGHNA, YSLEER. Here the CDR3 reads CASSQDPGQGYGELFF. The CDR3 DNA sequence: TGCGCCAGCAGCCAAGATCCGGGACAGGGGTACGGGGAGCTGTTTTTT.

This clone has only one observation. V gene TRBV28 combines with J gene TRBJ2-2; perhaps TRBD1 as D (6 bases). This CDR3 is built from 15 residues. Germline CDR1 and CDR2: MDHEN and SYDVKM. Trimming left V 3 bases short and J 3 bases short, with 11 bases between. The CDR3 protein is CASSFITGYTGELFF. Here the CDR3 DNA reads TGTGCCAGCAGTTTTATAACAGGGTACACCGGGGAGCTGTTTTTT.

V usage is TRBV12-3 or TRBV12-4 and J usage is TRBJ2-7; 8 nucleotides align to TRBD2. The CDR3 spans 12 residues. V gave up 8 bases and J gave up 4 bases; unmatched junction bases: 4. CDR3: CASREGLYEQYF. The CDR3 nucleotides read TGTGCCAGCCGGGAGGGCCTATACGAGCAGTACTTC.

The V gene is TRBV7-9, the J gene TRBJ2-3; 14 bases are a match to TRBD2. Losses at the gene ends were 5 bases for V and 0 bases for J; bases not matched to a gene: 7. CDR1 is SEHNR, CDR2 FQNEAQ, per germline (reference sequence). The CDR3 is 18 residues long. CDR3 sequence: CASSPRTSGGLSTDTQYF. The CDR3 DNA reads TGTGCCAGCAGCCCCAGGACTAGCGGGGGGTTAAGCACAGATACGCAGTATTTT.

The J gene is TRBJ2-7, the V gene TRBV28, with 9 bases aligning to TRBD1. This CDR3 region has 14 residues. V lost 5 bases to trimming and J lost 2 bases; unmatched junction nucleotides: 4. Germline V gives CDR1 MDHEN, CDR2 SYDVKM. CDR3 nucleotide sequence: TGTGCCAGCAGTACAGGGGGCCCCCCCTACGAGCAGTACTTC. Amino acid sequence: CASSTGGPPYEQYF.

This clone was detected only once. The CDR3 reads CASSFIKTGTGNTEAFF. Written as DNA, the CDR3 is TGTGCCAGCAGCTTCATCAAGACCGGGACAGGGAACACTGAAGCTTTCTTT. The chain uses TRBV5-4 and TRBJ1-1; 8 bases line up with TRBD1. Trimming removed 2 bases from V and 1 base from J; junction bases left unmatched: 10. The length of the CDR3 is 17 residues. CDR1 SGHNT and CDR2 YYREEE come from the germline V gene (reference sequence).

The rearrangement joins TRBV6-7 to TRBJ2-1; D gene ambiguous. TRBV6-7 belongs to the ORF category, with a function that is uncertain. The CDR3 length is 15 residues. Between the trimmed V and J ends, which lost 0 bases and 1 base, there was a span of 7 bases. Written as DNA, the CDR3 is TGTGCCAGCAGTTACTCTAGTTCTTCCTACAATGAGCAGTTCTTC. Protein product: CASSYSSSSYNEQFF.

V usage is TRBV7-5 and J usage is TRBJ2-6; whether TRBD2, the table's D call, matches the DNA was not checked. TRBV7-5 is a pseudogene segment. There are 16 residues in the CDR3. The CDR3 DNA reads TGTGCCAGAAAGTCAGGCGGGAGGGGTGGGGCCAACGTCCTGACTTTC. As protein: CARKSGGRGGANVLTF.

The chain uses TRBV19 and TRBJ1-1; no definite D call. The CDR3 length is 13 residues. The germline gives CDR1 LNHDA, CDR2 SQIVND (reference sequence). Trimming took off 2 bases at V and 0 bases at J, with 4 bases between the two ends. The CDR3, as DNA: TGTGCCAGTAGTATACGGTTGAACACTGAAGCTTTCTTT. Translating gives CASSIRLNTEAFF.

The rearrangement joins TRBV9 to TRBJ1-1; TRBD1 aligns across 7 bases. The CDR3 has 15 amino acids. In germline, CDR1 is SGDLS, CDR2 YYNGEE. V was pared by 4 bases and J by 0 bases, with 6 bases of the junction left unmatched. The CDR3, as DNA: TGTGCCAGCAGCCCGCCACAGGGGATGAACACTGAAGCTTTCTTT. Translating gives CASSPPQGMNTEAFF.

The chain links TRBV10-3 to TRBJ1-2; no clear D gene. The germline V gene has CDR1 ENHRY and CDR2 SYGVKD. The CDR3 loop spans 12 amino acids. Trimming took off 4 bases at V and 4 bases at J, with 7 bases between the two ends. The CDR3 nucleotides read TGTGCCATCAGTGGCCGGAGCTATGGCTACACCTTC. Translated, it gives CAISGRSYGYTF.

This clone is a singleton in its sample. The V call is TRBV18, the J call TRBJ1-6; D unresolved. Deletions cut 3 bases from V and 14 bases from J, with 14 bases between. Germline-derived CDR1 and CDR2 are KGHSH and LQKENI. The CDR3 length is 13 residues. In DNA, the CDR3 is TGTGCCAGCTCACCGAATGAAAAGGGAGCCCTCCACTTT. It is translated as CASSPNEKGALHF.

V is TRBV6-1 and J is TRBJ1-5; maybe TRBD1 (6 bases). The V gene's germline CDR1 is MNHNS and CDR2 SASEGT. The CDR3 totals 16 residues. V lost 1 base to trimming and J lost 1 base, with 11 bases between them. CDR3 coding DNA: TGTGCCAGCAGTGAAGAGGGGGATTGGAGCAATCAGCCCCAGCATTTT. It is translated as CASSEEGDWSNQPQHF.

This chain joins TRBV3-1 (or the pseudogene TRBV3-2) and TRBJ1-4; 7 nucleotides agree with TRBD1. The CDR3 extends over 18 amino acids. With V trimmed by 0 bases and J by 4 bases, 11 bases remained unmatched. Germline V gene data show CDR1 as LGHDT and CDR2 as YNNKEL (reference sequence). The chain's CDR3 is CASSQDPGTATSNEKLFF. The CDR3 bases are TGTGCCAGCAGCCAAGATCCGGGGACAGCCACAAGTAATGAAAAACTGTTTTTT.

The genes are TRBV25-1 and TRBJ2-1, with 8 bases fitting TRBD2. After removal of 4 bases from V and 2 bases from J, the junction contained 7 bases not matched to a gene. This CDR3 is 16 amino acids long. CDR1 and CDR2 from the germline V gene are MGHDK and SYGVNS. This chain's CDR3 is CASSAGRGRTYNEQFF. CDR3 in DNA: TGTGCCAGCAGTGCCGGGAGGGGCAGAACCTACAATGAGCAGTTCTTC.

This chain connects TRBV27 to TRBJ2-6; D gene uncertain. The V gene's germline CDR1 is MNHEY and CDR2 SMNVEV (reference sequence). V was cut by 6 bases and J by 9 bases, with 12 bases left in between. The CDR3 runs to 13 residues. CDR3 loop: CASSLNPYNVLTF. Written as DNA, the CDR3 is TGTGCCAGCAGCCTCAACCCCTACAACGTCCTGACTTTC.

In its sample, this clone was seen once. The chain has TRBV7-2 and TRBJ2-7, with a possible D match to TRBD1 (6 bases). Germline V gene sequence: CDR1 SGHTA, CDR2 FQGNSA. CDR3 length: 14 amino acids. V lost 2 bases, J lost 3 bases, and 11 bases lay in between. The CDR3 DNA follows: TGTGCCAGCAGCTTACAGGGGAAATACTACGAGCAGTACTTC. It specifies CASSLQGKYYEQYF.

The chain links TRBV7-9 to TRBJ2-7; TRBD2 matches 8 bases. The CDR3 sequence is 15 residues long. Germline loops: CDR1 SEHNR, CDR2 FQNEAQ (reference sequence). The J segment lost 2 bases and the V segment lost 4 bases, leaving 7 bases of the junction unmatched. CDR3 loop: CASSSTTSGPYEQYF. In DNA form, the CDR3 reads TGTGCCAGCAGCTCCACCACTAGCGGACCCTACGAGCAGTACTTC.

The V call is TRBV7-9, the J call TRBJ1-3; D is undetermined. V was cut by 4 bases and J by 3 bases, with 10 bases left in between. The CDR3 covers 14 residues. CDR1 is SEHNR and CDR2 is FQNEAQ in the germline V gene (reference sequence). The CDR3 DNA follows: TGTGCCAGCAGCTGGCCGCCCCGTGGAAACACCATATATTTT. Its protein product is CASSWPPRGNTIYF.

A single count supports this clone. The chain uses TRBV4-1 and TRBJ1-6; possible D gene TRBD1, 6 bases. Germline lookup yields CDR1 MGHRA and CDR2 YSYEKL. Trimming stripped 0 bases from V and 10 bases from J, with 16 bases between. The CDR3 spans 16 residues. CDR3 coding DNA: TGCGCCAGCAGCCAAGATTCAGTACAGGGTGGATCACCCCTCCACTTT. Protein sequence: CASSQDSVQGGSPLHF.

CDR3: CASSEWAGEMSGYTF. Here the CDR3 DNA reads TGTGCCAGCAGTGAATGGGCAGGGGAAATGAGTGGCTACACCTTC. The chain joins TRBV2 to TRBJ1-2, with TRBD1 as a possible D gene (6 bases). This CDR3 is 15 amino acids long. Germline CDR1 reads SNHLY; CDR2 reads FYNNEI. Trimming removed 2 bases at V and 7 bases at J, with 17 bases between.